The 19 T cell receptor beta chains below come from one sample, sequenced in a study of CD8 T cells in Susac syndrome. Random hexamers were used to reverse transcribe the RNA input (about 0.45 to 1 ug). TCRdb recomputed calls from the immunoSEQ multiplex PCR reads with MiXCR, one row per CDR3 protein. The repertoire holds over 150,000 distinct CDR3 sequences, with 80% to 95% as singletons. The source material was CD4+ T cells from PBMCs. The receptors come from a human donor with multiple sclerosis.

The V and J genes are TRBV30 and TRBJ2-3; D call uncertain. Germline CDR1 is GTSNPN and CDR2 is SVGIG (reference sequence). CDR3 length: 12 amino acids. V lost 0 bases to trimming and J lost 4 bases, with 5 bases between them. The CDR3 spells CAWSVGPDTQYF. The CDR3, as DNA: TGTGCCTGGAGTGTTGGACCAGATACGCAGTATTTT.

The chain combines TRBV4-1 with TRBJ1-1, with 7 bases that match TRBD1. This CDR3 contains 16 residues. V was pared by 3 bases and J by 1 base, with 8 bases of the junction left unmatched. Germline V CDR1 and CDR2: MGHRA, YSYEKL. The CDR3 loop is CASSQIPGQRNTEAFF. The CDR3 DNA is TGCGCCAGCAGCCAGATACCGGGACAGAGGAACACTGAAGCTTTCTTT.

CDR3 nucleotides: TGTGCCAGCAGTCATTCCACTGGGGATGAAAAACTGTTTTTT. Its translation: CASSHSTGDEKLFF. The chain uses TRBV6-5 and TRBJ1-4; no definite D call. Germline assignment: CDR1 MNHEY and CDR2 SVGAGI. V lost 5 bases, J lost 6 bases, and 13 bases lay in between. This CDR3 is built from 14 residues.

The genes are TRBV2 and TRBJ2-5; 10 bases agree with TRBD2. CDR1 is SNHLY, CDR2 FYNNEI, per germline. V dropped 6 bases and J dropped 0; count of bases not matched to a gene: 7. This CDR3 comprises 16 residues. CDR3 protein: CASRGPSGGNQETQYF. CDR3 coding DNA: TGTGCCAGCAGGGGCCCTAGCGGGGGTAACCAAGAGACCCAGTACTTC.

This CDR3 reads CASSEYRQGLTYNEKLFF. For the CDR3, the DNA is TGTGCCAGCAGTGAATACCGACAGGGCTTAACTTATAATGAAAAACTGTTTTTT. The chain carries TRBV2 and TRBJ1-4, with 7 bases identical to TRBD1. The V segment lost 2 bases and the J segment 4 bases; nucleotides outside the gene matches: 13. This CDR3 spans 18 amino acids. The germline V gene has CDR1 SNHLY and CDR2 FYNNEI.

V gene TRBV29-1 combines with J gene TRBJ1-2; the D is unclear. The CDR3 covers 15 residues. The germline V and J ends were trimmed by 5 bases and 0 bases, with 16 bases remaining between them. CDR1 SQVTM and CDR2 ANQGSEA come from the germline V gene. The CDR3 loop reads CSVRQPVSSNYGYTF. Here the CDR3 DNA reads TGCAGCGTTCGTCAACCCGTGAGTTCTAACTATGGCTACACCTTC.

Remarks on this clonotype: One junction end does not reproduce the germline sequence, and a read error may be involved. The chain has TRBV2 and TRBJ1-2; 8 nucleotides align to TRBD1. The length of the CDR3 is 14 residues. Germline V gives CDR1 SNHLY, CDR2 FYNNEI. In nucleotides, the CDR3 is TGTGCCAGCGAAAATCCCGGGACAGGTGGTGGCTACACTTTC. This sequence encodes CASENPGTGGGYTF.

The gene calls are TRBV28 and TRBJ1-4; no definite D call. The CDR3 runs 13 residues. From germline, CDR1 is MDHEN and CDR2 SYDVKM. Trimming removed 3 bases from V and 3 bases from J, with 5 bases in between. As DNA, the CDR3 is TGTGCCAGCAGTTTCGGACCTAATGAAAAACTGTTTTTT. Encoded protein: CASSFGPNEKLFF. The complete variable domain, with remaining parts taken from reference TRBV28 and TRBJ1-4, reads DVKVTQSSRYLVKRTGEKVFLECVQDMDHENMFWYRQDPGLGLRLIYFSYDVKMKEKGDIPEGYSVSREKKERFSLILESASTNQTSMYLCASSFGPNEKLFFGSGTQLSVL.

CDR3 loop: CASSYQGRGTEAFF. The DNA for the CDR3 is TGCGCCAGCAGCTACCAGGGGAGAGGCACTGAAGCTTTCTTT. V usage is TRBV5-1 and J usage is TRBJ1-1; D might be TRBD1 (6 bases). Per germline, CDR1 SGHRS and CDR2 YFSETQ. Trimming cost V 3 bases and J 4 bases, with 13 bases left between them. This CDR3 contains 14 residues.

The CDR3 DNA is TGTGCCAGCAGCTTTCTGGGGGACGGGACTGAAGCTTTCTTT. It encodes CASSFLGDGTEAFF. The chain couples TRBV7-9 to TRBJ1-1, with D possibly matching TRBD1 (5 bases). The CDR3 is made up of 14 amino acids. The germline gives CDR1 SEHNR, CDR2 FQNEAQ (reference sequence). V dropped 3 bases and J dropped 5 bases, with 13 bases sitting between them.

The V call is TRBV5-1, the J call TRBJ2-3; tentatively, D is TRBD1 (6 bases). The CDR3 is 16 residues long. The germline CDR1 and CDR2 sequences are SGHRS and YFSETQ. Trimming stripped 4 bases from V and 0 bases from J, with 15 bases between. Here the CDR3 DNA reads TGCGCCAGCAGCCCCCTCCAGGGGCCTAGCACAGATACGCAGTATTTT. It yields the protein CASSPLQGPSTDTQYF.

The V call is TRBV30, the J call TRBJ2-3; TRBD1 or TRBD2 may be the D gene (5 bases each). This CDR3 is 13 amino acids long. The germline CDR1 and CDR2 sequences are GTSNPN and SVGIG (reference sequence). The V and J ends lost 1 base and 5 bases respectively, with 10 bases between them. CDR3 sequence (DNA): TGTGCCTGGAGTGAAGGGGACGTAGATACGCAGTATTTT. This codes for CAWSEGDVDTQYF.

This chain links TRBV4-2 with TRBJ2-7; 8 nucleotides agree with TRBD1. V gave up 0 bases and J gave up 0 bases; unmatched junction bases: 10. CDR3 length equals 18 residues. Germline values: CDR1 LGHNA, CDR2 YNFKEQ. The CDR3 loop is CASSQDLGTGVSSYEQYF. In DNA form, the CDR3 reads TGTGCCAGCAGCCAAGATCTTGGGACAGGCGTCAGCTCCTACGAGCAGTACTTC.

This chain uses TRBV7-2 with TRBJ1-1; D is perhaps TRBD1 (6 bases). Trimming took off 5 bases at V and 4 bases at J, with 11 bases between the two ends. Germline assignment: CDR1 SGHTA and CDR2 FQGNSA. This CDR3 spans 13 amino acids. The CDR3: CASSPNRVTEAFF. CDR3 nucleotide sequence: TGTGCCAGCAGCCCGAACAGGGTCACTGAAGCTTTCTTT.

The chain recombines TRBV30 with TRBJ1-5; maybe TRBD1 (5 bases). Looked up from germline, CDR1 is GTSNPN and CDR2 is SVGIG (reference sequence). The V end was cut by 2 bases, the J end by 5 bases, with 10 bases between. CDR3 size: 13 residues. The CDR3 sequence is CAWSTGTDQPQHF. The CDR3 DNA reads TGTGCCTGGAGTACCGGGACCGATCAGCCCCAGCATTTT. Using reference TRBV30 and TRBJ1-5 for the parts outside the CDR3, the full variable domain is SQTIHQWPATLVQPVGSPLSLECTVEGTSNPNLYWYRQAAGRGLQLLFYSVGIGQISSEVPQNLSASRPQDRQFILSSKKLLLSDSGFYLCAWSTGTDQPQHFGDGTRLSIL.

V and J are TRBV7-2 and TRBJ2-7; D may be TRBD1 (5 bases). This CDR3 is built from 14 residues. Germline values: CDR1 SGHTA, CDR2 FQGNSA. The V end lost 4 bases, the J end lost 2 bases, and 12 bases lay between the germline ends. The CDR3 DNA is TGTGCCAGCAGCTACTCAGGGATTCCCTACGAGCAGTACTTC. Its translation: CASSYSGIPYEQYF.

This sequence joins TRBV29-1 and TRBJ2-7; the match to TRBD2 covers 10 bases. The CDR3 has 13 amino acids. The junction had 4 bases not matched to a gene; V was cut back by 3 bases and J by 5 bases. In germline, CDR1 is SQVTM, CDR2 ANQGSEA. The CDR3 reads CSVDASGSNEQYF. DNA of the CDR3: TGCAGCGTTGACGCTAGCGGGAGCAACGAGCAGTACTTC.

The chain has TRBV16 and TRBJ2-1; D gene unclear. Germline-derived CDR1 and CDR2 are KGHSY and FQNENV. The CDR3 extends over 12 amino acids. Trimming left V 4 bases short and J 7 bases short, with 8 bases between. The CDR3 protein is CASSPMRNEQFF. The CDR3 bases are TGTGCCAGCAGCCCGATGAGAAATGAGCAGTTCTTC.

J is TRBJ1-2 and V is TRBV30; D unresolved. CDR1 is GTSNPN, CDR2 SVGIG, per germline (reference sequence). Trimming left V 3 bases short and J 5 bases short, with 31 bases between. The CDR3 totals 19 residues. The CDR3 reads CAWRPTRRLSGSGSYGYTF. CDR3 DNA sequence: TGTGCCTGGAGGCCGACACGGAGGCTGTCGGGGTCTGGGTCTTATGGCTACACCTTC. Complete variable domain (other parts from reference TRBV30 and TRBJ1-2): SQTIHQWPATLVQPVGSPLSLECTVEGTSNPNLYWYRQAAGRGLQLLFYSVGIGQISSEVPQNLSASRPQDRQFILSSKKLLLSDSGFYLCAWRPTRRLSGSGSYGYTFGSGTRLTVV.